This entry describes one T cell receptor (beta chain). Its cognate antigen is unknown. CDR1 and CDR2 from the germline V gene are MNHNY and SVGAGI (reference sequence). V lost 4 bases and J 2 bases, leaving 14 bases between the germline ends. The CDR3 length is 15 residues. These data belong to a study of pediatric ulcerative colitis. Data came from immunoSEQ multiplex PCR; TCRdb stores just in-frame clones and leaves some out. The sample has roughly 54,000 clones; around 87% are singletons. Study outcomes and limitations: All ulcerative colitis patients, but no controls, carried two rectal clonotypes.

At colonoscopy, a blood sample was also collected. Sequencing input: blood. The sequence was collected from a boy aged 10-17 years who was a control in a study of pediatric ulcerative colitis. This chain uses TRBV6-6 with TRBJ1-2, with unresolved D. The CDR3 region is CASSSRGGSNYGYTF. The CDR3 DNA sequence: TGTGCCAGCAGTTCCCGGGGAGGCTCAAACTATGGCTACACCTTC.